The entry below gives a single T cell receptor (beta chain) sequence along with its context. Germline V gene data show CDR1 as SGHAT and CDR2 as FQNNGV. The trim removed 7 bases at V and 2 bases at J, leaving 13 bases unmatched. This CDR3 spans 16 amino acids. The data were taken from a study of early T cells in non-severe SARS-CoV-2 infection. Study-level information: Whole-blood bulk RNA, unsorted, was sequenced, and chains were unpaired.

Individual cDNA molecules were tagged with unique molecular identifiers. TCRdb re-called the 5' RACE reads through MiXCR, storing one row per CDR3 protein. The sample lists under 85,000 distinct CDR3 sequences, roughly 10% seen once, with about 5.8% in the top ten. The chain carries TRBV11-2 and TRBJ2-5; 7 bases are shared with TRBD2. The clonotype comes from an adult who was a healthcare worker with PCR-confirmed SARS-CoV-2 infection or an uninfected control (not recorded which). The sample in question was whole blood, obtained at baseline. CDR3 region: CASTPFFPGGQETQYF. The CDR3 DNA follows: TGTGCCAGCACCCCCTTTTTTCCGGGGGGACAAGAGACCCAGTACTTC.